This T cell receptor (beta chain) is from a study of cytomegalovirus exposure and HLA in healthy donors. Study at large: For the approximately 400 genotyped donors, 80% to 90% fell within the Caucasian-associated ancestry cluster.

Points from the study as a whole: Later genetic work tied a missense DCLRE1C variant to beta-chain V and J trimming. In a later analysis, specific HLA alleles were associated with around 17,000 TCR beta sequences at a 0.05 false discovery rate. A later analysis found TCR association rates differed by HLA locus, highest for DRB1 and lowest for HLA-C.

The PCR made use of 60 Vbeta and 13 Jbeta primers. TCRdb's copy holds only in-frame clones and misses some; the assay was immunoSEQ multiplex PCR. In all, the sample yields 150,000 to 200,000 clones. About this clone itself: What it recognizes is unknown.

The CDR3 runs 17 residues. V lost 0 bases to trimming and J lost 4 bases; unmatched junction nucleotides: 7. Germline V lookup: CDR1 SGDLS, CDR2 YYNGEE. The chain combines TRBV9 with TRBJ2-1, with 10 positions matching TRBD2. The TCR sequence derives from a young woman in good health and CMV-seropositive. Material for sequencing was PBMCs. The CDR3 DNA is TGTGCCAGCAGCGTAGGAGCGGGAGGGACTGCTTACAATGAGCAGTTCTTC. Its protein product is CASSVGAGGTAYNEQFF.